This T cell receptor beta chain appears in the sequencing data of a study of blood T cell repertoires in COVID-19. Whole-study context: Sites across the United States, Italy and Spain contributed samples from acute and convalescent COVID-19.

Per the original methods: Reference gene primer amplification gave nucleated cell count estimates. TCRdb's copy holds only in-frame clones and misses some; the assay was immunoSEQ multiplex PCR. V, J and clone size reflect that table, while D and trimming were determined from the DNA. The profile shows 300,000 to 400,000 clones, approximately 88% of them singletons. Trimming cost V 0 bases and J 0 bases, with 4 bases left between them. Germline V CDR1 and CDR2: PRHDT, FYEKMQ (reference sequence). The length of the CDR3 is 14 residues. The chain is built from TRBV13 and TRBJ2-3; no clear D gene. The TCR comes from a woman aged 30 to 39 with COVID-19, enrolled during active disease. What was sequenced was peripheral blood. DNA for the CDR3: TGTGCCAGCAGCTTAGGGACTAGCACAGATACGCAGTATTTT. It encodes CASSLGTSTDTQYF.